The sequence of this T cell receptor beta chain was determined in a study of T cell responses to AZD1222 COVID-19 vaccine. Study results and limitations: Baseline seropositivity characterized only a handful of AZD1222 recipients.

Points on this clone: Its antigen is not known.

TCRdb's table, derived via immunoSEQ multiplex PCR, lists solely in-frame clones and lacks some. The sample holds approximately 150,000 clones; about 90% are singletons and the top ten take about 10%. CDR1 is LNHDA, CDR2 SQIVND, per germline (reference sequence). The length of the CDR3 is 13 residues. V lost 5 bases and J lost 4, with 11 bases in between. The rearrangement joins TRBV19 to TRBJ1-1; D gene unclear. This specimen consisted of peripheral blood, obtained 28 days after the second AZD1222 dose. The sequence was collected from an adult who received the AZD1222 COVID-19 vaccine. The CDR3 DNA is TGTGCCAGTAGTTCGAGGCGGGGCACTGAAGCTTTCTTT. Translating it yields CASSSRRGTEAFF.